This T cell receptor (beta chain) comes out of a study of radiation and T cells in renal cell carcinoma. Regarding time point: blood 4 weeks post-SBRT, at nephrectomy. Noted treatment: 15 Gy SBRT to primary tumor, nephrectomy 4 weeks later. The protocol was immunoSEQ multiplex PCR, while the TCRdb copy is restricted to in-frame clones and leaves out a portion. The sample gives 97,000 or so clones, 75% to 85% of which show up once; around 7.7% is in the top ten. This CDR3 has 18 residues. The germline V gene encodes CDR1 SGHKS and CDR2 YYEKEE (reference sequence). Germline trimming cut 0 bases from V and 3 bases from J; bases unmatched to any gene: 8.

The material was blood, obtained from a patient whose treatment included radiotherapy and nephrectomy. The clonotype originates from a man aged 55 to 70 with renal cell carcinoma. V and J are TRBV5-5 and TRBJ2-2; 10 positions match TRBD2. The CDR3 coding sequence is TGTGCCAGCAGCTTGGGACTACTAGCGGGAAGTGACACCGGGGAGCTGTTTTTT. Translating gives CASSLGLLAGSDTGELFF.